The entry below gives a single T cell receptor (beta chain) sequence along with its context. The entry originates in a study of blood T cell repertoires in COVID-19. Sequencing used immunoSEQ multiplex PCR; TCRdb keeps in-frame clones, though not all of them. The repertoire has approximately 500,000 clones, approximately 91% of them found once; the top ten carry under 8.5%. Looked up from germline, CDR1 is LNHDA and CDR2 is SQIVND (reference sequence). Trimming cost V 5 bases and J 1 base; bases outside gene matches: 3. The CDR3 loop spans 14 amino acids. The clonotype comes from a woman between 50 and 59 years old with COVID-19, enrolled during active disease. Specimen: peripheral blood. The chain couples TRBV19 to TRBJ1-1, with TRBD1 matching 8 bases. The CDR3 DNA follows: TGTGCCAGTAGTTGGACAGGGAAGAACACTGAAGCTTTCTTT. This translates into CASSWTGKNTEAFF.